This TCR beta chain comes out of a study of blood T cell repertoires in COVID-19. The table came from immunoSEQ multiplex PCR; TCRdb's copy has only in-frame clones and leaves some out. The sample consists of more than 85,000 clones, approximately 80% of them appearing once. V was trimmed by 10 bases and J by 6 bases, leaving 18 bases between them. From germline, CDR1 is SGHNT and CDR2 YENEEA. The CDR3 is 14 residues long. The chain uses TRBV11-3 and TRBJ2-2; a possible D gene is TRBD1 (5 bases). This clonotype was sampled from a man aged 55 to 70 with acute or convalescent COVID-19. Sample: peripheral blood. The CDR3 loop is CATSTVFWPGELFF. As DNA, the CDR3 is TGTGCCACCTCGACAGTTTTCTGGCCCGGGGAGCTGTTTTTT.